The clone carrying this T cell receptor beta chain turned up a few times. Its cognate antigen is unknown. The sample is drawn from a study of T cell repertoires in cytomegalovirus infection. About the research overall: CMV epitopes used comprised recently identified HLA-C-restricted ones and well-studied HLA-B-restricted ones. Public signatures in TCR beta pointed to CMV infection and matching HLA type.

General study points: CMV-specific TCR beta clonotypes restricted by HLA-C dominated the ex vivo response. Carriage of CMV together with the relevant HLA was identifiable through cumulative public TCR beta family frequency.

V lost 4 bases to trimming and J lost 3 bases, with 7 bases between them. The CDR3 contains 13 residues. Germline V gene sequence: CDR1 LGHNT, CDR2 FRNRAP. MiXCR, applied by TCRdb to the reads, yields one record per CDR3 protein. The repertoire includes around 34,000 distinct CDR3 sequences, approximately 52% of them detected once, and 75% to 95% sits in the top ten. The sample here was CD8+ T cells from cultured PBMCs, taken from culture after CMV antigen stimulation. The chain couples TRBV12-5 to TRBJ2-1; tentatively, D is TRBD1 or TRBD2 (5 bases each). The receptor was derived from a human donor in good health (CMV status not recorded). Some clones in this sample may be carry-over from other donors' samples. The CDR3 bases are TGTGCTAGTGGTTGGGGGTTCTACAATGAGCAGTTCTTC. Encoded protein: CASGWGFYNEQFF.